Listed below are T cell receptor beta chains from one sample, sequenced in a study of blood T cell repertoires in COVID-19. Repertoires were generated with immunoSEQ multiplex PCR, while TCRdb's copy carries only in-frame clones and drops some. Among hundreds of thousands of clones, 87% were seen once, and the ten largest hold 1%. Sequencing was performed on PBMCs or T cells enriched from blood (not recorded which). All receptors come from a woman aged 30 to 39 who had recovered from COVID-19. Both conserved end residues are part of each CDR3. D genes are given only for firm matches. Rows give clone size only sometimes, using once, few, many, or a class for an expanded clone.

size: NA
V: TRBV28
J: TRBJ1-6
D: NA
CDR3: CASSLSYREGSPLHF
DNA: TGTGCCAGCAGCCTCTCCTACAGGGAAGGTTCACCCCTCCACTTT

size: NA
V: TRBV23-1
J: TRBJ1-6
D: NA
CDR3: CASSQVDSSPLHF
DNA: TGCGCCAGCAGTCAAGTAGACAGCTCACCCCTCCACTTT

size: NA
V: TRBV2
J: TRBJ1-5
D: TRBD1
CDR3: CASSEQGGNQPQHF
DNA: TGTGCCAGCAGTGAACAGGGGGGTAATCAGCCCCAGCATTTT

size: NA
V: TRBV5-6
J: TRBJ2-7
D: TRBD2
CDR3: CASSLTSGASEQYF
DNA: TGTGCCAGCAGCCTGACTAGCGGGGCTTCCGAGCAGTACTTC

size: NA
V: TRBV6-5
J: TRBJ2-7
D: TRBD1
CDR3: CASSRQGTYEQYF
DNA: TGTGCCAGCAGTAGACAGGGCACCTACGAGCAGTACTTC

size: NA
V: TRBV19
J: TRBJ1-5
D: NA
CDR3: CASSIGSTGPQHF
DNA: TGTGCCAGTAGTATAGGCAGCACAGGACCCCAGCATTTT

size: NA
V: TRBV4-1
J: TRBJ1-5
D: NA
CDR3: CASSQEWGEEPQHF
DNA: TGCGCCAGCAGCCAAGAATGGGGCGAGGAGCCCCAGCATTTT

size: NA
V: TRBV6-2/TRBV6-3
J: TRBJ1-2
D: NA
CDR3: CASSWTVYGYTF
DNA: TGTGCCAGCAGTTGGACAGTCTATGGCTACACCTTC

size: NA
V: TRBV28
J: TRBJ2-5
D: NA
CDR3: CASSLAGPQETQYF
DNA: TGTGCCAGCAGTTTAGCGGGACCTCAAGAGACCCAGTACTTC

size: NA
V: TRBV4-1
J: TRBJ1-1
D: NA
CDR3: CASSQSYTGSNTEAFF
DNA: TGCGCCAGCAGCCAATCCTACACAGGGAGTAATACTGAAGCTTTCTTT

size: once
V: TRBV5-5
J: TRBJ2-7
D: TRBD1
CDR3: CASSWSGQGNYEQYF
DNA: TGTGCCAGCAGCTGGTCGGGACAGGGAAACTACGAGCAGTACTTC

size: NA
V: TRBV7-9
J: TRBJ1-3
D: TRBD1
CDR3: CASSPRTGHGNTIYF
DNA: TGTGCCAGCAGCCCCCGGACAGGGCATGGAAACACCATATATTTT

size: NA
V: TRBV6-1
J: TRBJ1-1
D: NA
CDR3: CASSEFSRGAGTEAFF
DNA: TGTGCCAGCAGTGAATTTTCCCGAGGAGCCGGCACTGAAGCTTTCTTT

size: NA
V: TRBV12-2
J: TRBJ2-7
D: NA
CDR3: CASRFGTSGGVGSYEQYF
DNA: TGTGCAAGTCGCTTCGGGACTAGCGGGGGAGTTGGATCCTACGAGCAGTACTTC

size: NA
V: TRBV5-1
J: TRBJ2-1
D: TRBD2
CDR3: CASSWETLAGDYNEQFF
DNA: TGCGCCAGCAGCTGGGAAACGCTAGCGGGGGACTACAATGAGCAGTTCTTC

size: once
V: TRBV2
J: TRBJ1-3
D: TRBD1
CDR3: CASTKRRTGDTGNTIYF
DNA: TGTGCCAGCACCAAAAGGCGGACAGGGGATACTGGAAACACCATATATTTT

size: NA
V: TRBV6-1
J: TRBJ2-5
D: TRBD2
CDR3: CASSELSGGGETQYF
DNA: TGTGCCAGCAGTGAGTTGAGCGGGGGGGGTGAGACCCAGTACTTC

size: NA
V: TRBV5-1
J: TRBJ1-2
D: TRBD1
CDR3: CASGTTGETGYTF
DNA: TGCGCCAGTGGAACGACAGGGGAGACGGGCTACACCTTC

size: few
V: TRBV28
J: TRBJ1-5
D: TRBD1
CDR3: CASSFAAGGLNNQPQHF
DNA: TGTGCCAGCAGTTTTGCGGCAGGGGGTTTGAACAATCAGCCCCAGCATTTT

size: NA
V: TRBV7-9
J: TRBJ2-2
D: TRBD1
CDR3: CASSPRQGRNTGELFF
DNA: TGTGCCAGCAGCCCCCGACAGGGGCGGAACACCGGGGAGCTGTTTTTT

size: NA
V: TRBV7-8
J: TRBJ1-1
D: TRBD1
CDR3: CASSLAGTGSEAFF
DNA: TGTGCCAGCAGCTTAGCCGGGACAGGCTCTGAAGCTTTCTTT

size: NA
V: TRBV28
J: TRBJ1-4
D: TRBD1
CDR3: CASSLDRGEKLFF
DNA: TGTGCCAGCAGTTTAGACAGGGGTGAAAAACTGTTTTTT

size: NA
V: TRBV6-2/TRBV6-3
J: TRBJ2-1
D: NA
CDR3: CASSYTTLVGRGPYNEQFF
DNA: TGTGCCAGCAGTTACACGACCTTGGTGGGAAGGGGCCCCTACAATGAGCAGTTCTTC

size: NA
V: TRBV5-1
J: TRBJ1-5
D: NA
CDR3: CASSPGLANQPQHF
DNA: TGCGCCAGCAGCCCAGGGTTGGCCAATCAGCCCCAGCATTTT

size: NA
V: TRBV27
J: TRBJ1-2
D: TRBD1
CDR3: CASSRGPGTGDYGYTF
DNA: TGTGCCAGCAGTAGGGGACCCGGGACAGGGGACTATGGCTACACCTTC

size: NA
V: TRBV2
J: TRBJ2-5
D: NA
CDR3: CASSGRETQYF
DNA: TGTGCCAGCAGTGGTCGGGAGACCCAGTACTTC

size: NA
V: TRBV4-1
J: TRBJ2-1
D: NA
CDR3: CASSEGFSYNEQFF
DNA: TGCGCCAGCAGTGAGGGCTTCTCCTACAATGAGCAGTTCTTC

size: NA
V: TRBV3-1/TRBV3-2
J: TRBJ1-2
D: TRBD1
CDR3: CASSRGTGDYGYTF
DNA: TGTGCCAGCAGCCGGGGGACAGGAGATTATGGCTACACCTTC

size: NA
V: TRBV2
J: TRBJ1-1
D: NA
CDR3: CASSDRRVNTEAFF
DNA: TGTGCCAGCAGTGATCGTCGGGTAAACACTGAAGCTTTCTTT

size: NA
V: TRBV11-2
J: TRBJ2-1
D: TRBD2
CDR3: CASSQSGTSYNEQFF
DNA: TGTGCCAGCAGCCAAAGCGGGACTTCCTACAATGAGCAGTTCTTC

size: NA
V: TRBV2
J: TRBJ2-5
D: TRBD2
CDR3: CASSELAGVTQYF
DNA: TGTGCCAGCAGTGAGCTAGCGGGGGTGACCCAGTACTTC

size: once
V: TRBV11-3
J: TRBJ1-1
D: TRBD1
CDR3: CASSAAGTGGYTEAFF
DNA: TGTGCCAGCAGCGCCGCCGGGACAGGGGGCTACACTGAAGCTTTCTTT

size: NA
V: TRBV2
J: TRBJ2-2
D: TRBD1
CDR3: CASNRQGLNTGELFF
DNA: TGTGCCAGCAATAGACAGGGATTGAACACCGGGGAGCTGTTTTTT

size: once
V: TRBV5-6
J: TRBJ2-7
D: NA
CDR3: CASSLRSFYEQYF
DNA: TGTGCCAGCAGCCTTAGGAGTTTCTACGAGCAGTACTTC

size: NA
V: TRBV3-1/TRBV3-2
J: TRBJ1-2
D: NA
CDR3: CASSQGGPRANYGYTF
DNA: TGTGCCAGCAGCCAAGGGGGGCCCCGTGCTAACTATGGCTACACCTTC

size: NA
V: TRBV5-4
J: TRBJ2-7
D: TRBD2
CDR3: CASSLAGGLGYEQYF
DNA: TGTGCCAGCAGCTTGGCGGGGGGGCTCGGGTACGAGCAGTACTTC

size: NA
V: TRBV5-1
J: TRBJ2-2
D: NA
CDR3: CASSAEEGWAGELFF
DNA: TGCGCCAGCAGCGCGGAAGAGGGCTGGGCCGGGGAGCTGTTTTTT

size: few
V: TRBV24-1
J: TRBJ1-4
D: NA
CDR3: CATSDSTTKPPEKLFF
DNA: TGTGCCACCAGTGACAGTACCACGAAACCTCCAGAAAAACTGTTTTTT

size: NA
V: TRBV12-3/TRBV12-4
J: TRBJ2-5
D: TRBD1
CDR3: CASRGTDFETQYF
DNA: TGTGCCAGCAGGGGGACAGATTTCGAGACCCAGTACTTC

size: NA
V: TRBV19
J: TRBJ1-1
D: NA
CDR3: CASRVQLSEAFF
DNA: TGTGCCAGTAGGGTACAGCTTTCTGAAGCTTTCTTT

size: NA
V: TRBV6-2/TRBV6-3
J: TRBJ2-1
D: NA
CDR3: CASSYPSAREAYNEQFF
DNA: TGTGCCAGCAGTTACCCCTCGGCCAGGGAAGCCTACAATGAGCAGTTCTTC

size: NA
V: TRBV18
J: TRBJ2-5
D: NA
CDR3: CASSPLGPGKGYRETQYF
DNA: TGTGCCAGCTCACCACTGGGGCCAGGGAAAGGGTACAGGGAGACCCAGTACTTC

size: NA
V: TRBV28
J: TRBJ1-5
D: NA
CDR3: CASRSGTSSNQPQHF
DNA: TGTGCCAGCAGGTCCGGGACAAGTAGCAATCAGCCCCAGCATTTT

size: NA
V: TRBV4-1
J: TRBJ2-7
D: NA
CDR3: CASSQADSLSYEQYF
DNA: TGCGCCAGCAGCCAAGCTGACAGTCTATCCTACGAGCAGTACTTC

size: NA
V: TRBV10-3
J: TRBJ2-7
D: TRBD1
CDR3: CAIKDHRGSYEQYF
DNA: TGTGCCATCAAGGATCACAGGGGATCCTACGAGCAGTACTTC

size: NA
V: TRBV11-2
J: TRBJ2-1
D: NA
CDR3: CASSLESRGNEQFF
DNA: TGTGCCAGCAGCTTAGAGTCCAGGGGCAATGAGCAGTTCTTC